The clone carrying this TCR beta chain came up many times. Its antigen is currently unknown. The data are from a study of response to subunit inactivated influenza vaccine. Whole-study results and caveats: Seasonal influenza vaccination, on each occasion, was suggested by the authors to recruit few new T cells.

CDR3 length: 15 residues. Germline CDR1 and CDR2: SGHTA and FQGNSA. V lost 6 bases to trimming and J lost 4 bases; unmatched junction nucleotides: 8. One entry per CDR3 protein results from TCRdb running MiXCR on the RT-PCR reads. This table holds 150,000 to 200,000 distinct CDR3 sequences, about 9% found once. The chain is built from TRBV7-2 and TRBJ2-1; 8 bases align to TRBD1. The sequencing used non-naive T cells sorted from PBMCs, collected on the day of vaccination. The clonotype comes from a man aged 45 to 65 who received an inactivated influenza vaccine. The CDR3 DNA follows: TGTGCCAGCAGTCGTCCCGGGACAGGTTACAATGAGCAGTTCTTC. This gives the protein CASSRPGTGYNEQFF.